This T cell receptor (beta chain) was recorded in a study of regulatory T cells in long-lasting Graves disease (dated by TCRdb to the early 2020s). For the wider study: Patients with newly diagnosed Graves' disease had been on antithyroid drugs for under 3 months. Peripheral blood TCR sequencing and RNA sequencing compared persistent Graves' disease patients with newly diagnosed Graves' disease patients. The study was conducted in China and was registered as a clinical trial. A total of about 33 samples were covered by TCR sequencing, comprising some 13 persistent and about 20 newly diagnosed Graves' disease patients.

The method was multiplex PCR. Sequencing was carried out with an Illumina HiSeq 4000. To build TCR beta libraries, CDR3 regions were amplified by Arm-PCR using iRepertoire HTBI primers. PCR products were gel purified before sequencing. For the original study's pipeline: Gene usage analysis of CDR3 amino acid clonotypes relied on the roughly 58 TRBV and 15 or so TRBJ segments identified across samples. COPE and FqMerger were used to merge the filtered high-quality paired reads into contigs. Contigs were aligned with BLAST to IMGT TRBV, TRBD and TRBJ reference genes, and CDR3 was defined per IMGT. Clonotypes above 0.1% frequency were classified as highly expanded clones. Shannon entropy was used to measure repertoire diversity, and the Gini coefficient was used to measure V-J evenness. Clonotypes shared by more than one individual were considered public. TCRdb reprocessed the public reads (quality trimming at Q25 with fastp, clone calling with MiXCR) and kept in-frame beta chains. Each record represents a unique CDR3 protein, reported with the most common genes and DNA among its rows. What appears here as the V and J calls and clone size reflects TCRdb's work, not the paper's. A total of a few hundred thousand distinct CDR3 sequences appear in this sample, 16% of them only once. 30% of the sample is in the top ten clones.

The investigation overall reported the following: TRBV28, TRBJ1-2 and TRBJ2-5 were preferentially used in persistent disease, while TRBV20-1 and TRBJ2-1 were favored in newly diagnosed disease. The authors acknowledged the small sample size as a limitation that may reduce accuracy. Compared with newly diagnosed patients, persistent Graves' disease patients had lower TCR Shannon entropy and fewer highly expanded clones, which suggests clonal expansion. Peripheral blood alone was examined, since thyroid tissue, which constituted the primary lesion, could not be accessed. Only the TCR beta chain was sequenced and analyzed. More public clonotypes were shared among persistent patients (roughly 2,700) than among newly diagnosed patients (just under 1,000).

The germline V gene provides CDR1 SGHNT and CDR2 YENEEA. From its cysteine to its phenylalanine, the CDR3 spans 16 amino acids. Solely the CDR3 DNA is kept, with 48 bases framed from the first base. The time point label, read with the paper, signifies: newly diagnosed GD, antithyroid drugs for less than 3 months. For both TCR sequencing and RNA sequencing, RNA was extracted from PBMCs using TRIzol. The diagnosis of Graves' disease was made according to American Thyroid Association guidelines. Patients were recruited from an endocrinology department in Xi'an, China. From each patient, approximately 10 milliliters of peripheral blood was collected into an EDTA anticoagulant tube. Ficoll Paque Plus density gradient separation was used to isolate PBMCs, and no additional T cell sorting was done. An Agilent 2100 Bioanalyzer and agarose gel were used to assess RNA quality, and a NanoDrop 2000 was used to measure RNA concentration.

Concerning this clonotype itself: Its antigen is still unknown. This may stem from a read error, because a much larger clone lies one nucleotide away.

These data were likewise used in another study, on T cells in Graves' hyperthyroidism and ophthalmopathy. Looking at the second paper: A patient counted as having stable Graves' hyperthyroidism if no progression to ophthalmopathy occurred over 18 months of follow-up. The hyperthyroidism patients were between 18 and 65 years old and newly diagnosed, with a disease duration of less than 2 months. Patients with uncontrolled infections, other autoimmune diseases, pregnancy or lactation were excluded. Clinical symptoms, serum thyroxine and TRAb, thyroid ultrasound, and orbital computed tomography formed the basis for the diagnoses. The first round of RT-PCR for the TCR CDR3 was performed with the HTBI primer set and the Qiagen OneStep RT-PCR kit. Most expanded thyroid clonotypes (frequency above 0.001) were also found in blood, which suggests that blood repertoires may mirror thyroid immune responses. Ophthalmopathy was separated from stable hyperthyroidism by a 13 V-J signature model, with about 88% sensitivity and roughly 81% specificity obtained in cross-validation and 80%/75% obtained in testing. In validation, progression to ophthalmopathy was predicted by the model with approximately 67% sensitivity and around 75% specificity, a median of 6.5 months before onset. TCR V-J signatures able to tell the groups apart were searched for in a discovery cohort of approximately 95 patients, of whom about 40 had Graves' ophthalmopathy and roughly 58 had stable Graves' hyperthyroidism. Prospective prediction of ophthalmopathy was tested in an independent validation cohort of fewer than 20 hyperthyroidism patients and around 16 patients who later progressed to ophthalmopathy. The approximately 97 discovery patients were randomly divided into training and test sets at a 7:3 ratio. Thyroid tissue and blood T-cell repertoires from six or seven Graves' hyperthyroidism patients were also compared in the study. Once sampling was done, hyperthyroidism patients were given methimazole at a starting dose of 30 mg daily, whereas ophthalmopathy patients were given high-dose intravenous methylprednisolone. Libraries were constructed in a second round of multiplex PCR, after which size selection and purification were performed. Paired-end sequencing of the libraries was performed with 100 bp reads on an Illumina HiSeq2000. SOAPnuke was used to process the raw data, removing reads that contained adapters or uncalled bases, had a mean Phred below 15, or lacked an exact match to the constant primer or identifier. High-quality paired reads were merged with COPE v1.2.5, and unique nucleotide sequences were defined as clonotypes. MiTCR v1.1 was used to align clonotypes to the IMGT TRBV, TRBD and TRBJ reference segments. Analysis was restricted to V-J combinations with a frequency above 0.0001, which covered roughly 99% of repertoires. A TCS score was defined as the ratio of F50 (clonal expansion) to E x V (chaos), with BLOSUM62-based TCRdist applied between CDR3 peptides within each V-J. Welch's t-statistics and random forest reduced roughly 500 V-J features to 13, which were used in a naive Bayes classifier (R e1071). No statistical method was used to set the sample size in advance, and investigators knew the group allocation. The paper describes TCR Vbeta CDR3 sequencing of more than 120 peripheral blood samples, made up of around 41 ophthalmopathy patients, roughly 75 hyperthyroidism patients and some 17 progressor patients.

The sample here was peripheral blood mononuclear cells (PBMCs), taken at new diagnosis, from a patient treated with antithyroid drugs. The source is a man aged 35 to 55 with Graves disease. Donor details come from another sample of the same person, matched by shared clones. The sequence is built from TRBV11-3 and TRBJ2-1; the D gene assignment is ambiguous. The J call may be faulty, since TRBJ2-5 better matches the DNA end. The CDR3 protein is CTSSLRFAGGVETQYF. The DNA is TGTACCAGCAGCTTACGGTTCGCAGGTGGGGTAGAGACCCAGTACTTC.